Listed here are 20 T cell receptor beta chains from one sample, sequenced in a study of CD8 T cells in ankylosing spondylitis (dated by TCRdb to about 2017). Overall study outcomes, separate from this receptor: Blood from ankylosing spondylitis patients appeared to be characterized by a TCR beta motif made up of under ten highly homologous amino acid variants.

The method behind the library was 5' RACE. These reads were obtained on an Illumina HiSeq 2500. The public reads were reanalyzed by TCRdb: fastp trimming at Q25, MiXCR alignment, in-frame beta chains only. Every distinct CDR3 protein forms one entry, paired with its most common genes and DNA. In all, the sample holds roughly 700,000 distinct CDR3 sequences, and around a fifth of those were seen once. Jointly, the top ten make up 15% to 20% of the sample. The antigens of these receptors remain unknown. Sequences were obtained from blood, either unsorted or a sorted T cell fraction (not recorded which). The receptors were gathered from a male donor with ankylosing spondylitis.

The CDR3 bases are TGTGCCAGCAGCAAAGGCGGGGGCGACGAGCAGTACTTC. Residues: CASSKGGGDEQYF. The gene calls are TRBV21-1 and TRBJ2-7; the D call TRBD1 from the table was never checked on the DNA. TRBV21-1 is an annotated pseudogene. The CDR3 has 13 amino acids.

V and J are TRBV7-9 and TRBJ1-4; D unclear. The germline V and J ends were trimmed by 5 bases and 4 bases, with 14 bases remaining between them. CDR3 length: 15 amino acids. Germline CDR1 and CDR2: SEHNR and FQNEAQ (reference sequence). This chain's CDR3 is CASSRGVQLNEKLFF. In DNA, the CDR3 is TGTGCCAGCAGCCGAGGTGTCCAGCTTAATGAAAAACTGTTTTTT.

This clonotype was seen more than once but under ten times. The chain employs TRBV12-3 or TRBV12-4 and TRBJ1-4, with D hard to call. CDR3 length equals 14 residues. Trimming removed 7 bases from V and 7 bases from J, with 16 bases in between. CDR3 nucleotide sequence: TGTGCCAGCATGATGGGGTGGGGAAGTGAAAAACTGTTTTTT. The encoded protein is CASMMGWGSEKLFF.

This rearrangement joins TRBV27 to TRBJ1-4; a possible D gene is TRBD1 (5 bases). Looked up from germline, CDR1 is MNHEY and CDR2 is SMNVEV (reference sequence). The V end lost 2 bases, the J end lost 5 bases, and 15 bases lay between the germline ends. There are 16 residues in the CDR3. CDR3 DNA sequence: TGTGCCAGCAGTTTAAACAGGATCTCCATGAATGAAAAACTGTTTTTT. Translated, it gives CASSLNRISMNEKLFF.

The V call is TRBV15, the J call TRBJ2-3, with 11 bases that match TRBD2. CDR3 length equals 18 residues. Germline CDR1 reads LNHNV; CDR2 reads YYDKDF (reference sequence). V was pared by 0 bases and J by 4 bases, with 9 bases of the junction left unmatched. Here the CDR3 DNA reads TGTGCCACCAGCAGAGACAAGGACGGGGGACTAGCGGCAGATACGCAGTATTTT. The encoded protein is CATSRDKDGGLAADTQYF.

The V gene is TRBV7-9, the J gene TRBJ2-3, with D tentatively TRBD2 (7 bases). The V gene lost 6 bases and the J gene lost 0 bases, with 19 bases spanning the gap. Germline-derived CDR1 and CDR2 are SEHNR and FQNEAQ (reference sequence). This CDR3 comprises 17 residues. This chain's CDR3 is CASSPRGGGTSTDTQYF. CDR3 nucleotides: TGTGCCAGCAGTCCCCGGGGAGGGGGAACTAGCACAGATACGCAGTATTTT.

The rearrangement links TRBV6-5 to TRBJ1-4; D unresolved. The V gene lost 4 bases and the J gene lost 5 bases, with 20 bases spanning the gap. CDR3 length: 17 residues. Germline values: CDR1 MNHEY, CDR2 SVGAGI. The DNA of the CDR3 is TGTGCCAGCAGTTCCGGTAGAGCATTCAAAGACAATGAAAAACTGTTTTTT. Translated: CASSSGRAFKDNEKLFF.

The chain uses TRBV13 and TRBJ2-5; TRBD1 aligns across 10 bases. After removal of 6 bases from V and 5 bases from J, the junction contained 6 bases not matched to a gene. The CDR3 runs to 14 residues. Germline-derived CDR1 and CDR2 are PRHDT and FYEKMQ (reference sequence). In nucleotides, the CDR3 is TGTGCCAGCAGACGGACAGGGGGTTGGGAGACCCAGTACTTC. This codes for CASRRTGGWETQYF.

This clonotype came up once. CDR3: CASPANQPQHF. The CDR3, as DNA: TGTGCCAGCCCAGCGAATCAGCCCCAGCATTTT. V gene TRBV12-3 or TRBV12-4 combines with J gene TRBJ1-5; D not certain. This CDR3 is 11 amino acids long. Trimming took off 8 bases at V and 4 bases at J, with 6 bases between the two ends.

This clonotype has ten or more counts. This sequence joins TRBV6-1 and TRBJ2-7; TRBD1 aligns across 8 bases. Trimming took 6 bases from V and 5 from J; bases not matched to a gene: 12. Germline CDR1 and CDR2: MNHNS and SASEGT. The length of the CDR3 is 15 residues. CDR3: CASRSDRAFFDEQYF. Here the CDR3 DNA reads TGTGCCAGCAGGTCGGACAGGGCCTTTTTTGACGAGCAGTACTTC.

V usage is TRBV6-1 and J usage is TRBJ1-1, with 11 bases identical to TRBD1. CDR3 length: 15 residues. Looked up from germline, CDR1 is MNHNS and CDR2 is SASEGT. With V trimmed by 6 bases and J by 4 bases, 7 bases remained unmatched. In DNA form, the CDR3 reads TGTGCCAGCAGGGGACAGGGGGTTAGCGGCACTGAAGCTTTCTTT. Translated, it gives CASRGQGVSGTEAFF.

The genes are TRBV7-9 and TRBJ2-7, with D perhaps matching TRBD1 (5 bases). Germline loops: CDR1 SEHNR, CDR2 FQNEAQ (reference sequence). Trimming shortened V by 2 bases and J by 2 bases, and 19 bases separated the two germline ends. This CDR3 contains 17 residues. CDR3 DNA sequence: TGTGCCAGCAGCTTATTCATCTCCCCCCGACAGACCTACGAGCAGTACTTC. It specifies CASSLFISPRQTYEQYF.

In its sample, this clonotype was seen a few times. The V call is TRBV6-5, the J call TRBJ2-5, with D possibly TRBD1 on 6 matching bases. Trimming cost V 2 bases and J 4 bases, with 17 bases left between them. CDR3 size: 16 residues. Germline lookup yields CDR1 MNHEY and CDR2 SVGAGI. The CDR3 bases are TGTGCCAGCAGTTACCAGGACAGTAAATTGGGAGAGACCCAGTACTTC. Amino acid sequence: CASSYQDSKLGETQYF.

This clonotype was found many times. The chain is built from TRBV28 and TRBJ2-7; no clear D gene. The CDR3 covers 12 residues. Trimming left V 0 bases short and J 1 base short, with 1 base between. Germline V CDR1 and CDR2: MDHEN, SYDVKM. CDR3 protein: CASSLWSYEQYF. The CDR3 DNA sequence: TGTGCCAGCAGTTTATGGTCCTACGAGCAGTACTTC.

This clonotype was found a few times. Here the CDR3 reads CASSLDGGTGGKNIQYF. The DNA for the CDR3 is TGTGCCAGCAGCTTAGATGGGGGGACAGGGGGCAAAAACATTCAGTACTTC. The rearrangement links TRBV11-2 to TRBJ2-4; TRBD1 matches at 11 bases. The CDR3 runs to 17 residues. Per germline, CDR1 SGHAT and CDR2 FQNNGV. With V trimmed by 0 bases and J by 3 bases, 4 bases remained unmatched.

This CDR3 is CSARDGSKPDTQYF. Here the CDR3 DNA reads TGCAGTGCTAGGGACGGGAGTAAACCAGATACGCAGTATTTT. The chain is built from TRBV20-1 and TRBJ2-3; weak D call: TRBD2 (6 bases). The germline V gene encodes CDR1 DFQATT and CDR2 SNEGSKA (reference sequence). Trimming removed 3 bases at V and 4 bases at J, with 14 bases between. The CDR3 loop spans 14 amino acids.

This clonotype has only a few counts. The rearrangement links TRBV20-1 to TRBJ2-7, with 11 positions matching TRBD2. Germline CDR1 reads DFQATT; CDR2 reads SNEGSKA (reference sequence). V lost 5 bases, J lost 4 bases, and 10 bases stayed unmatched. CDR3 size: 15 residues. The CDR3 DNA is TGCAGTGCTTCTATTAGCGGGGGGGATATTTACGAGCAGTACTTC. This encodes CSASISGGDIYEQYF.

The rearrangement links TRBV2 to TRBJ1-5; 7 nucleotides line up with TRBD1. From germline, CDR1 is SNHLY and CDR2 FYNNEI. The CDR3 totals 18 residues. The CDR3 protein is CTICLRRNRGYSNQPQHF. The CDR3 coding sequence is TGTACCATCTGCCTCCGGCGGAACAGGGGATATAGCAATCAGCCCCAGCATTTT.

This clonotype was seen repeatedly, ten times or more. The chain is built from TRBV12-3 or TRBV12-4 and TRBJ1-5; D unresolved. This CDR3 contains 15 residues. The V end was cut by 3 bases, the J end by 0 bases, with 9 bases between. CDR3 nucleotide sequence: TGTGCCAGCAGTTTGGGCACAGTTAGCAATCAGCCCCAGCATTTT. Protein product: CASSLGTVSNQPQHF.

The chain recombines TRBV20-1 with TRBJ2-7; 12 bases are a match to TRBD2. The CDR3 is 19 residues long. V shed 0 bases and J 2 bases; nucleotides not matched to a gene: 14. Germline V gene sequence: CDR1 DFQATT, CDR2 SNEGSKA (reference sequence). The CDR3 loop reads CSARDLLGLAGYLPYEQYF. CDR3 bases: TGCAGTGCTAGAGATCTGCTCGGACTAGCGGGGTACTTACCCTACGAGCAGTACTTC.